The 21 T cell receptor beta chains below come from one sample, sequenced in a study of cytomegalovirus exposure and HLA in healthy donors (dated by TCRdb to the late 2010s). The library was prepared using the immunoSEQ multiplex PCR assay. The multiplex PCR relied on a mix of 60 forward primers for TCR Vbeta segments and 13 reverse primers for TCR Jbeta segments. TCRdb took this table from immuneACCESS and kept in-frame rearrangements with V and J called. Such tables lack part of the clones; where checked against another copy, unresolved V genes explain under half of the gap, and the rest is unexplained. For this sample there are roughly 160,000 clones; just under 80% appear just once. The ten biggest clones cover 1% of the sample. Material for sequencing was PBMCs. These receptor sequences come from a woman aged 50 to 60 in good health and CMV-seropositive.

The gene calls are TRBV19 and TRBJ1-5, with TRBD1 matching over 7 bases. V lost 8 bases and J lost 4; bases outside the gene matches: 14. The CDR3 sequence is 16 residues long. Germline V CDR1 and CDR2: LNHDA, SQIVND (reference sequence). CDR3 nucleotides: TGTGCCAGTGGAAGGAGACAGGGTATAATAAATCAGCCCCAGCATTTT. Translating it yields CASGRRQGIINQPQHF.

The gene calls are TRBV6-4 and TRBJ2-1; D is uncertain. The germline V and J ends were trimmed by 4 bases and 6 bases, with 16 bases remaining between them. From germline, CDR1 is MRHNA and CDR2 SNTAGT. The CDR3 extends over 15 amino acids. In nucleotides, the CDR3 is TGTGCCAGCAGTGCGCTCCACGGGTCGGGCAATGAGCAGTTCTTC. Its translation: CASSALHGSGNEQFF.

This chain uses TRBV2 with TRBJ2-7; no reliable D call. Germline V CDR1 and CDR2: SNHLY, FYNNEI. V was shortened by 2 bases and J by 5 bases, with 7 bases between the two germline ends. The CDR3 is 12 residues long. This CDR3 is CASSEIADEQYF. In nucleotides, the CDR3 is TGTGCCAGCAGTGAAATAGCCGACGAGCAGTACTTC.

The chain carries TRBV6-5 and TRBJ2-6; 7 bases align to TRBD1. Germline CDR1 reads MNHEY; CDR2 reads SVGAGI. The V and J ends lost 2 bases and 2 bases, in that order; junction bases with no gene match: 3. This CDR3 has 16 residues. The CDR3 protein is CASSYDTGAGANVLTF. CDR3 coding DNA: TGTGCCAGCAGTTACGACACAGGGGCTGGGGCCAACGTCCTGACTTTC.

This clone has more than one count but fewer than ten. V usage is TRBV19 and J usage is TRBJ2-3, with 7 positions matching TRBD1. With V trimmed by 5 bases and J by 4 bases, 6 bases remained unmatched. Per germline, CDR1 LNHDA and CDR2 SQIVND (reference sequence). The CDR3 spans 14 residues. The CDR3: CASSQTGVADTQYF. CDR3 nucleotides: TGTGCCAGTAGTCAAACAGGGGTAGCAGATACGCAGTATTTT.

The chain combines TRBV7-9 with TRBJ1-3; no definite D call. V lost 3 bases and J 4 bases, leaving 13 bases between the germline ends. Germline V lookup: CDR1 SEHNR, CDR2 FQNEAQ (reference sequence). This CDR3 has 15 amino acids. The CDR3 is CASSLISVAGNTIYF. The CDR3 coding sequence is TGTGCCAGCAGCTTGATCTCGGTTGCGGGAAACACCATATATTTT.

Details on this clone: Other DNA sequences in this sample translate to the same CDR3. The J gene is TRBJ1-2, the V gene TRBV7-9; 10 positions agree with TRBD1. J was trimmed by 5 bases and V by 3 bases; bases with no gene match: 0. This CDR3 has 13 amino acids. The germline V gene has CDR1 SEHNR and CDR2 FQNEAQ (reference sequence). The CDR3 DNA follows: TGTGCCAGCAGCTTGGGACAGGGGTATGGCTACACCTTC. As protein: CASSLGQGYGYTF. The full variable domain, completed using reference TRBV7-9 and TRBJ1-2, is DTGVSQNPRHKITKRGQNVTFRCDPISEHNRLYWYRQTLGQGPEFLTYFQNEAQLEKSRLLSDRFSAERPKGSFSTLEIQRTEQGDSAMYLCASSLGQGYGYTFGSGTRLTVV.

V is TRBV13 and J is TRBJ2-1; weak D call: TRBD2 (5 bases). The CDR3 totals 17 residues. The V gene lost 5 bases and the J gene lost 0 bases, with 17 bases spanning the gap. CDR1 is PRHDT and CDR2 is FYEKMQ in the germline V gene (reference sequence). The DNA of the CDR3 is TGTGCCAGCAGCCAAAGGAGGAGACGGAGCTCCTACAATGAGCAGTTCTTC. Its protein product is CASSQRRRRSSYNEQFF.

The chain combines TRBV28 with TRBJ2-7, with TRBD2 matching 11 bases. V shed 3 bases, J shed 2 bases, and the junction held 15 bases outside the gene matches. This CDR3 region has 19 residues. Germline CDR1 MDHEN, CDR2 SYDVKM. The CDR3 spells CASSFLAGGVGGNTYEQYF. CDR3 coding DNA: TGTGCCAGCAGTTTCCTAGCGGGGGGCGTTGGCGGGAACACCTACGAGCAGTACTTC. Complete variable domain (other parts from reference TRBV28 and TRBJ2-7): DVKVTQSSRYLVKRTGEKVFLECVQDMDHENMFWYRQDPGLGLRLIYFSYDVKMKEKGDIPEGYSVSREKKERFSLILESASTNQTSMYLCASSFLAGGVGGNTYEQYFGPGTRLTVT.

V gene TRBV28 combines with J gene TRBJ2-7; D possibly corresponds to TRBD1 (6 bases). V lost 10 bases, J lost 3 bases, and 13 bases lay in between. The CDR3 length is 12 residues. Germline CDR1 reads MDHEN; CDR2 reads SYDVKM. CDR3 sequence reads: CATGDTLYEQYF. CDR3 coding DNA: TGTGCCACTGGGGACACCCTCTACGAGCAGTACTTC.

The chain recombines TRBV7-9 with TRBJ2-3; 7 bases agree with TRBD1. After removal of 6 bases from V and 0 bases from J, the junction contained 3 bases not matched to a gene. Germline V gene sequence: CDR1 SEHNR, CDR2 FQNEAQ (reference sequence). This CDR3 region has 14 residues. Here the CDR3 reads CASSPGQSTDTQYF. CDR3 bases: TGTGCCAGCAGTCCGGGACAGAGCACAGATACGCAGTATTTT.

The chain is built from TRBV7-9 and TRBJ2-5, with 13 bases lining up with TRBD2. CDR1 SEHNR and CDR2 FQNEAQ come from the germline V gene (reference sequence). V lost 5 bases to trimming and J lost 5 bases; unmatched junction nucleotides: 17. CDR3 length: 19 residues. The CDR3 coding sequence is TGTGCCAGCAGCCGCACAGGGTCGACTAGCGGGGGGCAAGGCGAGACCCAGTACTTC. Encoded protein: CASSRTGSTSGGQGETQYF.

The chain couples TRBV2 to TRBJ1-1; the match to TRBD1 covers 7 bases. CDR3 size: 14 residues. In germline, CDR1 is SNHLY, CDR2 FYNNEI. With 5 bases clipped from V and 1 base from J, the junction kept 4 bases outside the gene matches. This CDR3 is CASSSGTANTEAFF. DNA of the CDR3: TGTGCCAGCAGTTCCGGGACAGCGAACACTGAAGCTTTCTTT.

This clone was observed once. This chain connects TRBV28 to TRBJ1-6; unclear D gene. Germline V gives CDR1 MDHEN, CDR2 SYDVKM. V was clipped by 3 bases and J by 10 bases, with 10 bases between them. This CDR3 contains 13 residues. CDR3 sequence: CASSFSLASPLHF. Here the CDR3 DNA reads TGTGCCAGCAGTTTTTCGTTGGCCTCACCCCTCCACTTT.

V and J are TRBV6-1 and TRBJ1-2; 9 positions match TRBD1. The germline V gene has CDR1 MNHNS and CDR2 SASEGT. The CDR3 extends over 12 amino acids. The junction had 2 bases not matched to a gene; V was cut back by 8 bases and J by 4 bases. This CDR3 is CASGTGTYGYTF. The CDR3 DNA reads as TGTGCCAGCGGGACAGGGACCTATGGCTACACCTTC.

V and J are TRBV7-9 and TRBJ1-4, with D uncertain. V gave up 4 bases and J gave up 8 bases, with 14 bases separating them. Germline-derived CDR1 and CDR2 are SEHNR and FQNEAQ (reference sequence). The CDR3 runs to 14 residues. For the CDR3, the DNA is TGTGCCAGCAGCTCAGGAACCCCTCGGGAAAAACTGTTTTTT. Encoded protein: CASSSGTPREKLFF.

The gene calls are TRBV7-9 and TRBJ2-5, with 7 bases fitting TRBD2. Unmatched junction bases numbered 8, after V lost 3 bases and J lost 1 base. This CDR3 comprises 16 residues. In germline, CDR1 is SEHNR, CDR2 FQNEAQ (reference sequence). CDR3 amino acids: CASSFWSGVAQETQYF. The CDR3 DNA is TGTGCCAGCAGCTTCTGGAGCGGGGTGGCCCAAGAGACCCAGTACTTC. Supplemented by reference TRBV7-9 and TRBJ2-5, the full variable domain reads DTGVSQNPRHKITKRGQNVTFRCDPISEHNRLYWYRQTLGQGPEFLTYFQNEAQLEKSRLLSDRFSAERPKGSFSTLEIQRTEQGDSAMYLCASSFWSGVAQETQYFGPGTRLLVL.

V gene TRBV7-2 combines with J gene TRBJ2-7; perhaps TRBD1 as D (6 bases). Trimming took off 1 base at V and 3 bases at J, with 16 bases between the two ends. Germline assignment: CDR1 SGHTA and CDR2 FQGNSA. The CDR3 length is 16 residues. CDR3 DNA sequence: TGTGCCAGCAGCTTAGGTTCCCAGGGGAGTAACTACGAGCAGTACTTC. Amino acids: CASSLGSQGSNYEQYF.

V gene TRBV7-2 combines with J gene TRBJ2-7; 8 bases align to TRBD1. The CDR3 contains 16 residues. CDR1 is SGHTA and CDR2 is FQGNSA in the germline V gene. V gave up 3 bases and J gave up 7 bases; unmatched junction bases: 14. CDR3 region: CASSLAGQAVLWEQYF. CDR3 in DNA: TGTGCCAGCAGCTTGGCGGGACAGGCGGTTTTATGGGAGCAGTACTTC.

CDR3 residues: CASSLGGTSGRFAQYF. The CDR3 coding sequence is TGTGCCAGCAGTTTAGGCGGGACTAGCGGGAGATTTGCCCAGTACTTC. The chain is built from TRBV28 and TRBJ2-5; 14 bases align to TRBD2. CDR1 MDHEN and CDR2 SYDVKM come from the germline V gene. V shed 2 bases and J 9 bases; nucleotides not matched to a gene: 8. The CDR3 has 16 residues. The variable domain in full, with the rest retrieved from reference TRBV28 and TRBJ2-5, is DVKVTQSSRYLVKRTGEKVFLECVQDMDHENMFWYRQDPGLGLRLIYFSYDVKMKEKGDIPEGYSVSREKKERFSLILESASTNQTSMYLCASSLGGTSGRFAQYFGPGTRLLVL.

A word on this clone: Different DNA sequences within this sample yield the same CDR3. The chain combines TRBV5-1 with TRBJ2-7; D may be TRBD1 (5 bases). The CDR3 runs 14 residues. Per germline, CDR1 SGHRS and CDR2 YFSETQ. The V and J ends lost 6 bases and 0 bases respectively, with 13 bases between them. CDR3 DNA sequence: TGCGCCAGCAAAGGCCAGGACAACTCCTACGAGCAGTACTTC. This sequence encodes CASKGQDNSYEQYF.